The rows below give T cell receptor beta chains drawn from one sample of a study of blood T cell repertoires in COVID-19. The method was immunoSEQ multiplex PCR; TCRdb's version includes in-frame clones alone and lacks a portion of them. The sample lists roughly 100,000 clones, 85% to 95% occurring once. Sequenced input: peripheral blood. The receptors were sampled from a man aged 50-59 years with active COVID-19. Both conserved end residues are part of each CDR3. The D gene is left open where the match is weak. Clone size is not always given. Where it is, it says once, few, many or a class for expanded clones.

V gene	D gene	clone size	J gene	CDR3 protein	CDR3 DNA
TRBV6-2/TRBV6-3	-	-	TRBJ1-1	CASSYEGYTEAFF	TGTGCCAGCAGTTATGAGGGTTACACTGAAGCTTTCTTT
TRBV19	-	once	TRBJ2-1	CASSIEGGNEQFF	TGTGCCAGTAGTATAGAGGGAGGCAATGAGCAGTTCTTC
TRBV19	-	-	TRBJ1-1	CASMGLGNTEAFF	TGTGCCAGTATGGGGCTGGGGAACACTGAAGCTTTCTTT
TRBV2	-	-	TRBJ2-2	CATLAWTGELFF	TGTGCCACTCTCGCGTGGACCGGGGAGCTGTTTTTT
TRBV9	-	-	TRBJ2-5	CASSVGSGRQETQYF	TGTGCCAGCAGCGTAGGTTCGGGAAGGCAAGAGACCCAGTACTTC
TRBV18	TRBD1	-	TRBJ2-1	CASNRQGEGEQFF	TGTGCCAGCAATAGACAGGGCGAAGGTGAGCAGTTCTTC
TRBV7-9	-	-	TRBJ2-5	CASSLMEEAQYF	TGTGCCAGCAGCTTGATGGAGGAGGCCCAGTACTTC
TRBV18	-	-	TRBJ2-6	CASSPIAGKISGANVLTF	TGTGCCAGCTCACCAATCGCAGGAAAAATCTCTGGGGCCAACGTCCTGACTTTC
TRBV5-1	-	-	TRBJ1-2	CASSPTSFLNYGYTF	TGCGCCAGCAGCCCCACTAGTTTCCTTAACTATGGCTACACCTTC
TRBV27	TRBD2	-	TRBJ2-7	CASSLSLAGHYEQYF	TGTGCCAGCAGTTTGTCGCTAGCGGGCCATTACGAGCAGTACTTC
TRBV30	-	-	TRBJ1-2	CAWSVINYGYTF	TGTGCCTGGAGTGTAATAAACTATGGCTACACCTTC
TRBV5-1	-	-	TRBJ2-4	CASSSGAQKAKNIQYF	TGCGCCAGCAGCAGCGGCGCACAGAAGGCCAAAAACATTCAGTACTTC
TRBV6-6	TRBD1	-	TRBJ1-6	CASSGGTGANSPLHF	TGTGCCAGCAGTGGTGGGACAGGGGCTAATTCACCCCTCCACTTT
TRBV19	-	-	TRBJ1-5	CASRPAGGNQPQHF	TGTGCCTCTCGTCCGGCAGGTGGCAATCAGCCCCAGCATTTT